This T cell receptor beta chain was captured in a study of T cell responses to AZD1222 COVID-19 vaccine. Second-dose groups at about 4 or about 12 weeks were pooled. TCRdb's copy holds only in-frame clones and misses some; the assay was immunoSEQ multiplex PCR. In the table there are fewer than 130,000 clones, around 90% of which are singletons. This clone was seen just once. The V end was cut by 4 bases, the J end by 1 base, with 15 bases between. This CDR3 comprises 16 residues. Germline lookup yields CDR1 SGHTA and CDR2 FQGNSA. This chain uses TRBV7-2 with TRBJ2-3; possibly TRBD2 for D (5 bases). Source: peripheral blood, taken 28 days after the second AZD1222 dose. This clonotype originated in an adult who received the AZD1222 COVID-19 vaccine. CDR3 in DNA: TGTGCCAGCAGCTCGACCCTAGCAGCTGGCACAGATACGCAGTATTTT. Residues: CASSSTLAAGTDTQYF.